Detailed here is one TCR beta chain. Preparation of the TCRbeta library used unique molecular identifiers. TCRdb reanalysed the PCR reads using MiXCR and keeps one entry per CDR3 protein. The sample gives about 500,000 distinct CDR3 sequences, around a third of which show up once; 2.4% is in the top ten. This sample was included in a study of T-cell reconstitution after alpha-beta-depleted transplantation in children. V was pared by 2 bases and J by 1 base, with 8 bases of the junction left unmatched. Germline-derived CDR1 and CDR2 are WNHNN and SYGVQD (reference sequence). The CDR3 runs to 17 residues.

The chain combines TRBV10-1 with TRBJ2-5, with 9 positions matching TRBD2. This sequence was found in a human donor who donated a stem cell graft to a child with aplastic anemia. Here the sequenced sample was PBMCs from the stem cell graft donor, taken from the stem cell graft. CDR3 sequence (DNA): TGCGCCAGCAGTGAGGTTCTGGCTAGCGGGGCCCAAGAGACCCAGTACTTC. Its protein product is CASSEVLASGAQETQYF.